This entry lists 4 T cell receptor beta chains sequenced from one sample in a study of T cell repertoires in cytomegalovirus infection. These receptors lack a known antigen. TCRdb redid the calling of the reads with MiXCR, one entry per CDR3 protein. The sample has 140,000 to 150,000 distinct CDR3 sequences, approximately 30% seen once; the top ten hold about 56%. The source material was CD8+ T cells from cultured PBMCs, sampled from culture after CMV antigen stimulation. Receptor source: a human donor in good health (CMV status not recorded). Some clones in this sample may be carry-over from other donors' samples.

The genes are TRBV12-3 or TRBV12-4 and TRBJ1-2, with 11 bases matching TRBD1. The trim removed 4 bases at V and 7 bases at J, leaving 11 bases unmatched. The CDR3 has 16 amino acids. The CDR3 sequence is CASSSPWTGGSGGYTF. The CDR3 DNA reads TGTGCCAGCAGTTCCCCTTGGACAGGGGGCTCTGGTGGCTACACCTTC.

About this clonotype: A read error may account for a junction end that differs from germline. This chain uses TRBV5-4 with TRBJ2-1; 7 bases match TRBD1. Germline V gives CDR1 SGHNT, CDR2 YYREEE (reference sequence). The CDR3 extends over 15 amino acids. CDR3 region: CASRLDTGAYNEQFF. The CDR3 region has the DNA TGTGCCAGCCGCTTGGATACAGGGGCTTACAATGAGCAGTTCTTC.

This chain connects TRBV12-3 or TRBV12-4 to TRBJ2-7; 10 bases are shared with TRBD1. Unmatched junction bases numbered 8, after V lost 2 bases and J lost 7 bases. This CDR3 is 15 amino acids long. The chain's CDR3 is CASSLIGTGVREQYF. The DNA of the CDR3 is TGTGCCAGCAGTTTAATAGGGACAGGGGTGAGAGAGCAGTACTTC.

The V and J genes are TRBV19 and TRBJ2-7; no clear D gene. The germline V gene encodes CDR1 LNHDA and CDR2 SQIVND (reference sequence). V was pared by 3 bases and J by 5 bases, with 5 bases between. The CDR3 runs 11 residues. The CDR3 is CASSIGHEQYF. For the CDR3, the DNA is TGTGCCAGTAGTATTGGACACGAGCAGTACTTC.